This T cell receptor (beta chain) was identified in a study of blood T cells in healthy people across ages. Study-wide results and limits: Age showed a roughly linear inverse relationship with TCR beta diversity per million T cells.

The sample holds a few counts of this clonotype. Its target is not known. One end of the junction varies from germline; a read error may be responsible. In germline, CDR1 is LGHDT, CDR2 YNNKEL (reference sequence). This CDR3 has 16 residues. Through a sample-barcoded 5' primer and a J-beta primer mix, a second PCR was run for roughly 6 to 12 cycles. TCRdb fed the 5' RACE reads into MiXCR, producing one record per CDR3 protein. The sample contains 650,000 to 700,000 distinct CDR3 sequences, 40% to 65% of which appear only once. Sequences were obtained from blood. The clonotype comes from a woman aged 80 or over in good health. The genes are TRBV3-1 and TRBJ2-3; D might be TRBD1 (6 bases). The CDR3 is CASSRGQTPWTDTRYF. CDR3 bases: TGTGCCAGCAGCCGCGGACAGACTCCTTGGACAGATACGCGGTATTTT.